The 24 T cell receptor beta chains below were found in one sample sequenced in a study of blood T cell repertoires in COVID-19. The data were produced by immunoSEQ multiplex PCR, yet TCRdb's version contains in-frame clones alone and is incomplete. The repertoire holds 300,000 to 400,000 clones, with about 88% as singletons. The sequencing sample was made of peripheral blood. The receptor source for this set is a woman in her seventies with COVID-19, enrolled during active disease.

The J gene is TRBJ1-4, the V gene TRBV5-1; TRBD1 aligns across 9 bases. In germline, CDR1 is SGHRS, CDR2 YFSETQ. The CDR3 spans 13 residues. Trimming took 4 bases from V and 8 from J; bases not matched to a gene: 3. CDR3 sequence: CASSPGQGEKLFF. In DNA form, the CDR3 reads TGCGCCAGCAGCCCCGGACAGGGGGAAAAACTGTTTTTT.

Written as DNA, the CDR3 is TGCGCCAGCAGCCAAGATGGACAACGCCGTTGGGAGACCCAGTACTTC. Translated, it gives CASSQDGQRRWETQYF. V usage is TRBV4-1 and J usage is TRBJ2-5; possibly TRBD1 for D (5 bases). The germline V and J ends were trimmed by 0 bases and 5 bases, with 16 bases remaining between them. This CDR3 region has 16 residues. Germline CDR1 and CDR2: MGHRA and YSYEKL.

The rearrangement uses TRBV28 and TRBJ2-5, with D possibly being TRBD1 (6 bases). The V gene's germline CDR1 is MDHEN and CDR2 SYDVKM. This CDR3 is 14 amino acids long. V lost 4 bases to trimming and J lost 3 bases, with 12 bases between them. In DNA form, the CDR3 reads TGTGCCAGCAGTTCCTGGACAGAGAAAGAGACCCAGTACTTC. Encoded protein: CASSSWTEKETQYF.

J is TRBJ1-3 and V is TRBV18; 7 bases are shared with TRBD1. With 2 bases clipped from V and 0 bases from J, the junction kept 4 bases outside the gene matches. This CDR3 is 16 amino acids long. Germline V lookup: CDR1 KGHSH, CDR2 LQKENI. The CDR3 sequence: CASSPTGANSGNTIYF. The DNA of the CDR3 is TGTGCCAGCTCACCAACAGGGGCGAACTCTGGAAACACCATATATTTT.

The chain employs TRBV19 and TRBJ2-7; D possibly corresponds to TRBD1 (6 bases). CDR1 is LNHDA, CDR2 SQIVND, per germline (reference sequence). Between the trimmed V and J ends, which lost 6 bases and 6 bases, there was a span of 12 bases. The CDR3 spans 12 residues. CDR3: CASSNSRGEQYF. In DNA, the CDR3 is TGTGCCAGTAGCAATAGCAGGGGCGAGCAGTACTTC.

The rearrangement joins TRBV13 to TRBJ1-4, with 7 bases fitting TRBD1. The CDR3 totals 14 residues. The germline V gene has CDR1 PRHDT and CDR2 FYEKMQ (reference sequence). With 5 bases clipped from V and 6 bases from J, the junction kept 6 bases outside the gene matches. In nucleotides, the CDR3 is TGTGCCAGCAGCAGGAGACAGGGAGATGAAAAACTGTTTTTT. It translates to CASSRRQGDEKLFF.

The J gene is TRBJ1-1, the V gene TRBV19; 7 positions agree with TRBD1. Germline V gives CDR1 LNHDA, CDR2 SQIVND (reference sequence). V lost 4 bases and J lost 1; bases outside the gene matches: 0. CDR3 length: 13 amino acids. The CDR3 sequence: CASSRQGNTEAFF. The DNA for the CDR3 is TGTGCCAGTAGTAGACAGGGGAACACTGAAGCTTTCTTT.

The chain recombines TRBV27 with TRBJ2-1, with 7 bases lining up with TRBD2. The CDR3 extends over 14 amino acids. The V gene's germline CDR1 is MNHEY and CDR2 SMNVEV (reference sequence). Germline trimming cut 3 bases from V and 8 bases from J; bases unmatched to any gene: 7. The CDR3 loop reads CASSLSGERYEQFF. The CDR3 DNA sequence: TGTGCCAGCAGTTTGAGCGGGGAAAGGTATGAGCAGTTCTTC.

The chain has TRBV11-3 and TRBJ2-7; 7 bases agree with TRBD1. The germline gives CDR1 SGHNT, CDR2 YENEEA. The CDR3 length is 13 residues. J gave up 5 bases and V 3 bases, and 4 bases lay outside the gene matches. The CDR3 loop reads CASSFSQGNEQYF. Written as DNA, the CDR3 is TGTGCCAGCAGCTTCTCACAGGGGAACGAGCAGTACTTC.

Regarding this clone: Other DNA sequences in the sample encode the same CDR3. The V gene is TRBV9, the J gene TRBJ1-5, with D hard to call. V gave up 2 bases and J gave up 2 bases, with 5 bases separating them. CDR3 length equals 13 residues. Looked up from germline, CDR1 is SGDLS and CDR2 is YYNGEE. The CDR3 reads CASSVSGNQPQHF. The CDR3 DNA is TGTGCCAGCAGCGTTTCAGGCAATCAGCCCCAGCATTTT.

V is TRBV5-6 and J is TRBJ1-1, with TRBD1 matching over 9 bases. The germline gives CDR1 SGHDT, CDR2 YYEEEE. The CDR3 runs 15 residues. V lost 0 bases to trimming and J lost 1 base; unmatched junction nucleotides: 1. CDR3 amino acids: CASSLEQGANTEAFF. The CDR3 DNA sequence: TGTGCCAGCAGCTTGGAACAGGGGGCGAACACTGAAGCTTTCTTT. Complete variable domain (other parts from reference TRBV5-6 and TRBJ1-1): DAGVTQSPTHLIKTRGQQVTLRCSPKSGHDTVSWYQQALGQGPQFIFQYYEEEERQRGNFPDRFSGHQFPNYSSELNVNALLLGDSALYLCASSLEQGANTEAFFGQGTRLTVV.

The chain couples TRBV4-2 to TRBJ1-1; 7 nucleotides align to TRBD1. Trimming took 3 bases from V and 1 from J; bases not matched to a gene: 5. The CDR3 length is 15 residues. The germline gives CDR1 LGHNA, CDR2 YNFKEQ. CDR3 loop: CASSQSGTENTEAFF. CDR3 sequence (DNA): TGTGCCAGCAGCCAGTCCGGGACAGAGAACACTGAAGCTTTCTTT.

This rearrangement joins TRBV15 to TRBJ1-1; tentatively, D is TRBD1 (6 bases). The CDR3 is 12 residues long. V lost 8 bases, J lost 10 bases, and 17 bases lay in between. Germline V gene lookup returns CDR1 LNHNV and CDR2 YYDKDF (reference sequence). The CDR3 DNA reads as TGTGCCACCCCTATCACAGGGTCGGCAGCTTTCTTT. Translation gives CATPITGSAAFF.

The chain is built from TRBV6-2 or TRBV6-3 and TRBJ2-2; TRBD2 matches 7 bases. The CDR3 has 17 amino acids. Trimming cost V 0 bases and J 1 base; bases outside gene matches: 5. The germline V gene has CDR1 MNHEY and CDR2 SVGEGT. The CDR3 protein is CASSYSNAGENTGELFF. The CDR3 DNA reads TGTGCCAGCAGTTACTCGAATGCGGGGGAGAACACCGGGGAGCTGTTTTTT.

The CDR3 reads CASSIIRGPNQPQHF. The CDR3 DNA reads as TGTGCCAGTAGTATTATCAGGGGCCCGAATCAGCCCCAGCATTTT. J is TRBJ1-5 and V is TRBV19, with D possibly matching TRBD1 (6 bases). Deletions cut 3 bases from V and 4 bases from J, with 13 bases between. CDR1 and CDR2 from the germline V gene are LNHDA and SQIVND (reference sequence). The CDR3 runs 15 residues. Complete variable domain (other parts from reference TRBV19 and TRBJ1-5): DGGITQSPKYLFRKEGQNVTLSCEQNLNHDAMYWYRQDPGQGLRLIYYSQIVNDFQKGDIAEGYSVSREKKESFPLTVTSAQKNPTAFYLCASSIIRGPNQPQHFGDGTRLSIL.

V gene TRBV5-4 combines with J gene TRBJ1-1; D unresolved. The CDR3 runs to 12 residues. CDR1 is SGHNT and CDR2 is YYREEE in the germline V gene (reference sequence). Trimming cost V 10 bases and J 1 base, with 11 bases left between them. The CDR3 sequence is CASGSGNTEAFF. Here the CDR3 DNA reads TGTGCCTCGGGGTCCGGGAACACTGAAGCTTTCTTT.

CDR3 in DNA: TGTGCCAGCAGCTTAAGTGGTGCGGCAGGGGGCCCTTCGGGTACGCAGTATTTT. This sequence encodes CASSLSGAAGGPSGTQYF. This rearrangement joins TRBV7-9 to TRBJ2-3; 8 positions agree with TRBD1. V lost 2 bases and J lost 8; bases outside the gene matches: 18. CDR3 length equals 18 residues. CDR1 SEHNR and CDR2 FQNEAQ come from the germline V gene (reference sequence).

This clone was counted only a few times. This chain links TRBV30 with TRBJ1-2, with a weak D call TRBD1 (5 bases). Germline values: CDR1 GTSNPN, CDR2 SVGIG (reference sequence). V was trimmed by 3 bases and J by 4 bases, leaving 9 bases between them. This CDR3 region has 12 residues. The CDR3 DNA reads TGTGCCTGGAGCGGGACTTCCTATGGCTACACCTTC. It is translated as CAWSGTSYGYTF.

The gene calls are TRBV5-4 and TRBJ2-1; D remains ambiguous. Trimming left V 4 bases short and J 9 bases short, with 14 bases between. This CDR3 is 13 amino acids long. Germline values: CDR1 SGHNT, CDR2 YYREEE (reference sequence). CDR3 residues: CASSRGRVSEQFF. For the CDR3, the DNA is TGTGCCAGCAGCCGTGGCCGGGTGAGTGAGCAGTTCTTC.

This clone was seen just once. This chain links TRBV7-9 with TRBJ2-7, with a tentative D call TRBD1 (6 bases). With 5 bases removed from V and 4 bases from J, the gap between germline ends came to 12 bases. CDR1 is SEHNR, CDR2 FQNEAQ, per germline (reference sequence). CDR3 size: 13 residues. The CDR3 DNA sequence: TGTGCCAGCAGCCACCCCAGGGGTTACGAGCAGTACTTC. This translates into CASSHPRGYEQYF.

The rearrangement uses TRBV19 and TRBJ2-7; 7 bases map to TRBD2. CDR1 is LNHDA and CDR2 is SQIVND in the germline V gene (reference sequence). The ends lost 7 bases at V and 0 bases at J; junction bases unmatched: 6. The CDR3 contains 14 residues. CDR3 residues: CASTPTSVSYEQYF. The CDR3 DNA sequence: TGTGCCAGTACTCCCACTAGCGTCTCCTACGAGCAGTACTTC.

The V call is TRBV24-1, the J call TRBJ1-4, with D perhaps TRBD1 (5 bases). This CDR3 is 13 amino acids long. The germline V gene encodes CDR1 KGHDR and CDR2 SFDVKD. V lost 0 bases and J 8 bases, leaving 6 bases between the germline ends. CDR3 DNA: TGTGCCACCAGTGATTTGAAGGGGGAAAAACTGTTTTTT. It specifies CATSDLKGEKLFF.

V usage is TRBV7-8 and J usage is TRBJ1-2, with 10 bases lining up with TRBD1. This CDR3 is 13 amino acids long. CDR1 is SGHVS, CDR2 FQNEAQ, per germline. V shed 9 bases, J shed 8 bases, and the junction held 9 bases outside the gene matches. CDR3 coding DNA: TGTGCCAGTCATCGAGGGACAGGGGAAGGCTACACCTTC. Protein product: CASHRGTGEGYTF.

Here the CDR3 reads CASERTVSYEQYF. The CDR3 DNA is TGTGCCAGCGAACGGACAGTCTCCTACGAGCAGTACTTC. This chain connects TRBV5-6 to TRBJ2-7, with D perhaps matching TRBD1 (6 bases). In germline, CDR1 is SGHDT, CDR2 YYEEEE. Between the trimmed V and J ends, which lost 7 bases and 0 bases, there was a span of 11 bases. This CDR3 comprises 13 residues.